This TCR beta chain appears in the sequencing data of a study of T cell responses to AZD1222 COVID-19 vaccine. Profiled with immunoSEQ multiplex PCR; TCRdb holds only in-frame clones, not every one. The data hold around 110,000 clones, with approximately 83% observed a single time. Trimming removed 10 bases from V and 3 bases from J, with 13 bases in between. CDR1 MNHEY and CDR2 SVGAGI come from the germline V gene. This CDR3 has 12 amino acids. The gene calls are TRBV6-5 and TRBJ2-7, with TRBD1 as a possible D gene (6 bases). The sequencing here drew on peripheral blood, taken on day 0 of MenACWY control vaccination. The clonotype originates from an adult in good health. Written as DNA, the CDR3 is TGTGCCACTACCGGGACAAACTACGAGCAGTACTTC. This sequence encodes CATTGTNYEQYF.